Included here is one T cell receptor (beta chain) sequence, with context. The antigen is not known. The record originates from a study of T-cell memory formation after mild COVID-19. About the research overall: Largely, TCR clusters stayed within a single donor. Study-level results: Clones shrinking between day 15 and 85 showed a balanced CD4/CD8 split, and those that grew later tilted toward CD4+. There was no confirmation that second-wave clones peaking on day 37 were SARS-CoV-2 specific.

Germline V lookup: CDR1 SGHRS, CDR2 YFSETQ. V lost 0 bases to trimming and J lost 6 bases, with 9 bases between them. The CDR3 spans 14 residues. Barcoded TCR alpha and TCR beta cDNA libraries with UMIs came from 5'RACE using constant-segment primers. TCRdb analysed the 5' RACE reads with MiXCR anew, one entry per CDR3 protein. Here the sample spans about 270,000 distinct CDR3 sequences, around 16% being singletons. The sample was PBMCs or a T cell subset sorted from them (not recorded which). The chain carries TRBV5-1 and TRBJ2-2; weak D call: TRBD1 (5 bases). The TCR comes from a man between 18 and 29 years old who had mild COVID-19 (a few samples of this study predate the infection). Cell type and time point are not known. For the CDR3, the DNA is TGCGCCAGCAGCTTGGTCAGGGCTCCCGGGGAGCTGTTTTTT. It specifies CASSLVRAPGELFF.